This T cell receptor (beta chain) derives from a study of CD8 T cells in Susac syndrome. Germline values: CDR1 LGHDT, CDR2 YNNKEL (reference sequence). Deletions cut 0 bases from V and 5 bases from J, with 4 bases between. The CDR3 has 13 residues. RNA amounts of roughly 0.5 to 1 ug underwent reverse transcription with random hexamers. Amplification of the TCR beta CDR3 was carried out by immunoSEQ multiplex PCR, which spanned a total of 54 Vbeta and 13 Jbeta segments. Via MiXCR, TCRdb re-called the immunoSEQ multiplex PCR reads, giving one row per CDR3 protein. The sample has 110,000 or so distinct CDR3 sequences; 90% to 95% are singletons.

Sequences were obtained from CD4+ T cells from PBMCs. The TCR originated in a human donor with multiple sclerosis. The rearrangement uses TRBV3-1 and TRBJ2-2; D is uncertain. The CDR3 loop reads CASSQEWTGELFF. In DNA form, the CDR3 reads TGTGCCAGCAGCCAAGAATGGACCGGGGAGCTGTTTTTT.